The next 30 T cell receptor beta chains were all read from a single sample in a study of tumor and adjacent non-tumor tissue in lung cancer. A modified ARM-PCR protocol with three rounds of nested PCR amplified TCRbeta. TCRdb analysed the multiplex PCR reads with MiXCR anew, one entry per CDR3 protein. The sample holds tens of thousands of distinct CDR3 sequences, 80% seen once. This sample's RNA came from whole unsorted tissue. Sequenced input: lung tumor tissue. Receptors were obtained from a woman in her fifties or sixties with non-small cell lung cancer.

V and J are TRBV6-5 and TRBJ2-7, with D perhaps TRBD2 (5 bases). The germline V gene encodes CDR1 MNHEY and CDR2 SVGAGI. The CDR3 has 16 residues. Trimming left V 6 bases short and J 3 bases short, with 21 bases between. The CDR3, as DNA: TGTGCCAGCAGCCTGAATTGGTCTAGTGGGAGCTACGAGCAGTACTTC. This sequence encodes CASSLNWSSGSYEQYF.

A note on this clonotype: This likely comes from a read error, as the CDR3 has no conserved phenylalanine or tryptophan at its end. The DNA is omitted, as the CDR3 cannot be located on it reliably, and the CDR3 follows TCRdb's listing. V gene TRBV4-1 combines with J gene TRBJ2-6; the table's D call, TRBD1, has no DNA check behind it. Termini included, the CDR3 measures 16 amino acids. Looked up from germline, CDR1 is MGHRA and CDR2 is YSYEKL. The CDR3 loop is CASSQKPGAGANVLIL.

Remarks on this clonotype: Its ends do not fully match the called genes, so a read error is possible. The rearrangement joins TRBV4-2 to TRBJ2-5; D might be TRBD2 (6 bases). The CDR3 totals 15 residues. Germline loops: CDR1 LGHNA, CDR2 YNFKEQ. CDR3 nucleotide sequence: TGTGACAGCAGCCAAGTTTACAGGAGGGGAGAGACCCAGTACTTC. Its translation is CDSSQVYRRGETQYF.

The V call is TRBV20-1, the J call TRBJ2-3; D remains unclear. The CDR3 runs to 17 residues. The germline V and J ends were trimmed by 1 base and 1 base, with 18 bases remaining between them. In germline, CDR1 is DFQATT, CDR2 SNEGSKA (reference sequence). CDR3 sequence (DNA): TGCAGTGCTAGAGGGCGAAGACTGAAGGTGGGCACAGATACGCAGTATTTT. Its translation: CSARGRRLKVGTDTQYF.

J is TRBJ2-2 and V is TRBV20-1; the match to TRBD2 covers 15 bases. V lost 6 bases and J lost 7; bases outside the gene matches: 12. Looked up from germline, CDR1 is DFQATT and CDR2 is SNEGSKA (reference sequence). The CDR3 length is 17 residues. CDR3 nucleotides: TGCAGTGCATCGGGACTAGCGGGAGGTCGGGACATCGGGGAGCTGTTTTTT. Its translation is CSASGLAGGRDIGELFF.

This clonotype came up once. The rearrangement joins TRBV20-1 to TRBJ2-7, with TRBD2 matching 8 bases. V lost 4 bases, J lost 0 bases, and 2 bases stayed unmatched. The CDR3 length is 13 residues. Looked up from germline, CDR1 is DFQATT and CDR2 is SNEGSKA (reference sequence). The CDR3 sequence is CSAIAGNSYEQYV. DNA for the CDR3: TGCAGTGCTATAGCGGGGAACTCCTACGAGCAGTACGTC.

Note on this clonotype: As the CDR3 is not closed by the conserved phenylalanine or tryptophan, this likely results from a read error. The chain uses TRBV28 and TRBJ2-3; 11 positions agree with TRBD2. CDR1 is MDHEN and CDR2 is SYDVKM in the germline V gene. The CDR3 is 16 amino acids. The CDR3 loop is CASCLLAGAGTDTQYS. The CDR3 DNA reads TGTGCCAGCTGTTTACTAGCGGGAGCGGGGACAGATACGCAGTATTCT.

The chain recombines TRBV20-1 with TRBJ1-4, with 9 bases that match TRBD1. From germline, CDR1 is DFQATT and CDR2 SNEGSKA (reference sequence). Germline trimming cut 6 bases from V and 8 bases from J; bases unmatched to any gene: 10. CDR3 length equals 14 residues. DNA of the CDR3: TGCAGTGCATTGACAGGGGGAACTTTGGAAAAACTGTTTTTT. Translation: CSALTGGTLEKLFF.

With respect to this clonotype: Compared with germline, one end of the junction differs, possibly owing to a read error. The genes are TRBV20-1 and TRBJ2-1; TRBD2 matches at 8 bases. The CDR3 has 16 amino acids. Germline V lookup: CDR1 DFQATT, CDR2 SNEGSKA (reference sequence). The CDR3 here is CSATGPAGVTYNEQFF. The CDR3 DNA follows: TGCAGTGCTACCGGACCAGCGGGAGTAACCTACAATGAGCAGTTTTTC.

This clonotype has only a few counts. At one end the junction does not follow the germline gene, possibly because of a read error. This chain joins TRBV5-4 and TRBJ1-1; D remains ambiguous. The V gene's germline CDR1 is SGHNT and CDR2 YYREEE (reference sequence). The CDR3 is 13 residues long. CDR3 protein: CANSLVGNTEVFF. CDR3 nucleotide sequence: TGTGCCAACAGCTTGGTTGGGAACACTGAAGTTTTCTTT.

In regard to this clonotype: An end of the junction does not agree with germline; a read error may underlie this. The chain combines TRBV29-1 with TRBJ2-2, with 7 bases that match TRBD2. The CDR3 covers 15 residues. The germline V gene encodes CDR1 SQVTM and CDR2 ANQGSEA. CDR3 in amino acids: CSVEGGSANIGELFF. The DNA for the CDR3 is TGCAGCGTTGAGGGGGGGTCCGCTAACATCGGGGAACTGTTTTTT.

For this clonotype: The germline gene is not matched at one end of the junction; a read error may be the cause. CDR3 protein: CVSCFRGRAGDYTF. Written as DNA, the CDR3 is TGTGTCAGCTGTTTCCGCGGACGGGCGGGGGACTACACCTTC. V is TRBV28 and J is TRBJ1-2, with a possible D match to TRBD1 (5 bases). Germline V CDR1 and CDR2: MDHEN, SYDVKM. This CDR3 has 14 residues.

Points on this clonotype: At one of its ends the junction is not consistent with the germline gene, which may arise from a read error. The V gene is TRBV12-3 or TRBV12-4, the J gene TRBJ1-6; TRBD1 matches 8 bases. The CDR3 is 16 residues long. The CDR3 region is CTSSKTGGRVNSPLHF. In nucleotides, the CDR3 is TGTACCAGCAGTAAAACAGGGGGAAGGGTTAATTCACCCCTCCACTTT.

Concerning this clonotype itself: At one boundary the junction diverges from the germline segment, which might be a read error. This chain uses TRBV12-3 or TRBV12-4 with TRBJ1-3; 7 bases are a match to TRBD1. CDR3 size: 17 residues. The CDR3 nucleotides are TGTGCCAGCAATTTATCCACAGGGGACAACTCTGGAAACACCGTATATTTT. Translation: CASNLSTGDNSGNTVYF.

As to this clonotype: An end of the junction does not agree with germline; a read error may underlie this. The chain joins TRBV4-2 to TRBJ2-3; weak D call: TRBD2 (7 bases). There are 16 residues in the CDR3. Germline V gene sequence: CDR1 LGHNA, CDR2 YNFKEQ. The CDR3 nucleotides are TGTGCCAGTAGCCAAGATTGTGCGGGGGCCACAGATACGCAGTATTTT. Protein sequence: CASSQDCAGATDTQYF.

Concerning this clonotype itself: The junction shows a germline mismatch at one end, possibly a read error. V is TRBV6-2 or TRBV6-3 and J is TRBJ2-5; D tentatively reads TRBD1 or TRBD2 (5 bases each). The length of the CDR3 is 19 residues. Germline CDR1 is MNHEY and CDR2 is SVGEGT. CDR3 residues: CATCPRTGTVVTYQETHYF. CDR3 bases: TGTGCCACCTGTCCACGAACGGGGACGGTGGTAACGTACCAAGAGACCCACTACTTC.

Regarding this clonotype: At one end the junction does not follow the germline gene, possibly because of a read error. The V call is TRBV4-2, the J call TRBJ1-4; TRBD1 matches at 8 bases. CDR1 is LGHNA and CDR2 is YNFKEQ in the germline V gene. The CDR3 is made up of 15 amino acids. DNA of the CDR3: TGTGCCAGTAGCCAAATCCAGGGGGCCGGGGAAAAACTGCTTTTT. Translated: CASSQIQGAGEKLLF.

On this clonotype itself: Its ends do not fully match the called genes, so a read error is possible. V gene TRBV11-1 combines with J gene TRBJ2-7; a weak D match, TRBD2 (5 bases). Germline-derived CDR1 and CDR2 are SGHAT and FQDESV (reference sequence). The CDR3 runs to 15 residues. CDR3 in DNA: TGTGCCAGCAGCTACGAAATAGCGTTAGACTACGGGCAGTACTTC. Residues: CASSYEIALDYGQYF.

A remark on this clonotype: Mismatch with germline at one junction end may stem from a read error. The rearrangement links TRBV4-2 to TRBJ2-3; 7 positions agree with TRBD2. The germline V gene encodes CDR1 LGHNA and CDR2 YNFKEQ. The CDR3 is 14 residues long. The CDR3 DNA follows: TGTGCCAGTAGCCTCGCTCTAGCGGATGGTACGCAGTATTTT. Protein product: CASSLALADGTQYF.

The rearrangement uses TRBV4-1 and TRBJ1-6; weak D call: TRBD1 (6 bases). The V end was cut by 8 bases, the J end by 5 bases, with 19 bases between. The germline CDR1 and CDR2 sequences are MGHRA and YSYEKL. The CDR3 contains 16 residues. The CDR3 here is CASGPQATGNNSPLHF. The DNA of the CDR3 is TGCGCCAGCGGCCCCCAGGCTACAGGGAATAATTCACCCCTCCACTTT.

A note on this clonotype: At one of its ends the junction is not consistent with the germline gene, which may arise from a read error. The CDR3 DNA reads as TGTGTCAGCAGTGTTGGGGACGAAGAGAGCCAGTACTTC. It encodes CVSSVGDEESQYF. The genes are TRBV12-3 or TRBV12-4 and TRBJ2-5, with D tentatively TRBD1 or TRBD2 (5 bases each). The CDR3 extends over 13 amino acids.

This clonotype was observed a few times. Germline and junction disagree at one end, which may indicate a read error. V is TRBV20-1 and J is TRBJ2-3; 10 nucleotides align to TRBD1. The CDR3 spans 16 residues. Per the germline V gene, CDR1 is DFQATT and CDR2 is SNEGSKA (reference sequence). The CDR3 region is CNARDWRQGAPDTQYF. The CDR3 nucleotides are TGCAATGCTAGAGATTGGCGACAGGGGGCCCCAGATACGCAATATTTT.

The chain recombines TRBV11-2 with TRBJ1-2; D remains unclear. V gave up 5 bases and J gave up 4 bases, with 17 bases separating them. This CDR3 region has 15 residues. Germline V gene data show CDR1 as SGHAT and CDR2 as FQNNGV. The DNA for the CDR3 is TGTGCCAGCAGCCTCGGACCTGTCCTTATCTATGGCTACACCTTC. Amino acid sequence: CASSLGPVLIYGYTF.

In the case of this clonotype: An end of the junction differs from the germline gene, which may be a read error. The chain recombines TRBV4-3 with TRBJ2-1, with 8 bases aligning to TRBD2. CDR3 length: 17 amino acids. Germline-derived CDR1 and CDR2 are LGHNA and YSLEER. The CDR3 bases are TGCGCCGGCAGCCAAGAAGAAGCGGGAGAGCCCTACAATGATCAATTCTTC. This encodes CAGSQEEAGEPYNDQFF.

As to this clonotype: A read error may account for a junction end that differs from germline. The CDR3 reads CASSQRISGGAEKFF. DNA for the CDR3: TGTGCCAGCAGCCAACGGATTAGCGGGGGCGCTGAGAAGTTCTTC. This chain connects TRBV4-2 to TRBJ2-1, with TRBD2 matching over 9 bases. This CDR3 has 15 residues. Per the germline V gene, CDR1 is LGHNA and CDR2 is YNFKEQ.

The gene calls are TRBV11-2 and TRBJ2-1; 11 bases match TRBD2. The germline gives CDR1 SGHAT, CDR2 FQNNGV. The CDR3 is made up of 16 amino acids. V gave up 5 bases and J gave up 10 bases; unmatched junction bases: 13. The CDR3 region has the DNA TGTGCCAGCAGCCTAATGATCGGGACTAGCGGAGCAGAGCAGTTCTTC. Amino acid sequence: CASSLMIGTSGAEQFF.

About this clonotype itself: Its ends do not fully match the called genes, so a read error is possible. The chain employs TRBV11-2 and TRBJ2-1, with TRBD2 identical over 7 bases. The CDR3 is made up of 17 amino acids. Germline CDR1 SGHAT, CDR2 FQNNGV. The CDR3 DNA is TGTGCCAACACCCCAGAGGGCGGGGGAAGCTCCTACAATGAGTATTTTTTC. Its translation is CANTPEGGGSSYNEYFF. The full variable domain, completed using reference TRBV11-2 and TRBJ2-1, is EAGVAQSPRYKIIEKRQSVAFWCNPISGHATLYWYQQILGQGPKLLIQFQNNGVVDDSQLPKDRFSAERLKGVDSTLKIQPAKLEDSAVYLCANTPEGGGSSYNEYFFGPGTRLTVL.

This chain connects TRBV6-6 to TRBJ2-5, with D uncertain. The CDR3 is 13 residues long. Between the trimmed V and J ends, which lost 5 bases and 2 bases, there was a span of 9 bases. CDR1 is MNHNY and CDR2 is SVGAGI in the germline V gene (reference sequence). Here the CDR3 reads CASSTAAQETQYF. Written as DNA, the CDR3 is TGTGCCAGCAGTACCGCTGCACAAGAGACCCAGTACTTC.

As to this clonotype: Germline and junction disagree at one end, which may indicate a read error. The V gene is TRBV20-1, the J gene TRBJ2-1; D is undetermined. CDR3 size: 16 residues. Germline V gene lookup returns CDR1 DFQATT and CDR2 SNEGSKA (reference sequence). CDR3 bases: TGCAATGCTTCCATCCACTTGGCGAACTTGGGGAATGAACAGTTCTTC. Encoded protein: CNASIHLANLGNEQFF.

This clonotype was recorded many times. For the CDR3, the DNA is TGTGCCAGCAGTTTGAATGCAGGTAACTACAATGAGCAGTTCTTC. Translating gives CASSLNAGNYNEQFF. The chain joins TRBV28 to TRBJ2-1, with D unresolved. CDR1 and CDR2 from the germline V gene are MDHEN and SYDVKM. CDR3 length: 15 residues. Trimming stripped 3 bases from V and 3 bases from J, with 12 bases between.